The entry that follows covers one T cell receptor beta chain sequence. This entry is derived from a study of blood T cell repertoires in COVID-19. Whole-study context: T cells, B-cell-depleted T cells, or PBMCs supplied cDNA or gDNA.

TCRdb's table, derived via immunoSEQ multiplex PCR, lists solely in-frame clones and lacks some. The sample includes about 68,000 clones, roughly 88% of them seen just once. This CDR3 has 12 residues. CDR1 MNHNS and CDR2 SASEGT come from the germline V gene. J was trimmed by 8 bases and V by 1 base; bases with no gene match: 1. The TCR was taken from a human donor in a cohort sampled during active COVID-19. The V call is TRBV6-1, the J call TRBJ1-1; 7 bases line up with TRBD1. Sequencing was done on a sample of peripheral blood. Here the CDR3 DNA reads TGTGCCAGCAGTGAAGGGACAGGAGAAGCTTTCTTT. The encoded protein is CASSEGTGEAFF.